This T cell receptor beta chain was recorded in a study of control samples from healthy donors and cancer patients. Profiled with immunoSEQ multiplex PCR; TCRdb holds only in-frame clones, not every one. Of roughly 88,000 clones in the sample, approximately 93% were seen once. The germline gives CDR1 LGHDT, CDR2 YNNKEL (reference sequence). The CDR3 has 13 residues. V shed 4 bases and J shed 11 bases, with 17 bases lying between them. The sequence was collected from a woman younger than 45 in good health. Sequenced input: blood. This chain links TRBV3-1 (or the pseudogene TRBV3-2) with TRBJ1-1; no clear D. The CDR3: CASSLLAVKGAFF. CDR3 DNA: TGTGCCAGCAGCCTTCTTGCAGTCAAAGGGGCTTTCTTT.